Listed here are 26 T cell receptor beta chains from one sample, sequenced in a study of Ad26.COV2.S vaccination and SARS-CoV-2 variants. Generated by immunoSEQ multiplex PCR, the TCRdb table keeps only in-frame clones and is missing some. The table shows around 170,000 clones, with around 88% occurring only once. The material sequenced was peripheral blood, taken after recovery from COVID-19. The receptors shown here come from a human donor who had recovered from COVID-19.

The chain recombines TRBV5-1 with TRBJ2-4; 8 positions match TRBD2. The length of the CDR3 is 15 residues. The germline gives CDR1 SGHRS, CDR2 YFSETQ. With V trimmed by 3 bases and J by 4 bases, 6 bases remained unmatched. CDR3 loop: CASSSSGTSKNIQYF. CDR3 DNA: TGCGCCAGCAGCTCTTCCGGGACTAGTAAAAACATTCAGTACTTC.

This chain joins TRBV5-6 and TRBJ1-4; D is uncertain. CDR3 length: 16 amino acids. Germline CDR1 is SGHDT and CDR2 is YYEEEE. Trimming removed 0 bases at V and 7 bases at J, with 16 bases between. CDR3 sequence (DNA): TGTGCCAGCAGCTTGGGCGGCGGGGTTCTACGTGAAAAACTGTTTTTT. Its protein product is CASSLGGGVLREKLFF.

CDR3 amino acids: CASSLGLGDLYNEQFF. Written as DNA, the CDR3 is TGTGCCAGCAGCTTGGGGCTAGGGGACCTCTACAATGAGCAGTTCTTC. J is TRBJ2-1 and V is TRBV5-4; either TRBD1 or TRBD2 may supply D (5 bases each). With 0 bases removed from V and 3 bases from J, the gap between germline ends came to 13 bases. The CDR3 length is 16 residues. The V gene's germline CDR1 is SGHNT and CDR2 YYREEE (reference sequence).

The gene calls are TRBV24-1 and TRBJ2-3, with a weak D call TRBD1 (5 bases). V shed 4 bases and J shed 4 bases, with 14 bases lying between them. CDR1 KGHDR and CDR2 SFDVKD come from the germline V gene. This CDR3 has 15 residues. The CDR3 DNA follows: TGTGCCACCAGTGACCTACGACAGATCCCAGATACGCAGTATTTT. This gives the protein CATSDLRQIPDTQYF.

The rearrangement uses TRBV6-5 and TRBJ2-3; TRBD1 matches 7 bases. Trimming took 8 bases from V and 3 from J; bases not matched to a gene: 5. There are 13 residues in the CDR3. Germline values: CDR1 MNHEY, CDR2 SVGAGI. CDR3 residues: CASGTVTTDTQYF. The CDR3 region has the DNA TGTGCCAGCGGGACAGTCACAACAGATACGCAGTATTTT.

This clone was counted once. V is TRBV27 and J is TRBJ2-3, with 8 bases that match TRBD2. The length of the CDR3 is 15 residues. Germline lookup yields CDR1 MNHEY and CDR2 SMNVEV (reference sequence). J gave up 3 bases and V 6 bases, and 8 bases lay outside the gene matches. CDR3 in amino acids: CASSRGTRGTDTQYF. The CDR3 DNA follows: TGTGCCAGCAGCCGGGGGACTAGGGGGACAGATACGCAGTATTTT.

J is TRBJ2-1 and V is TRBV11-3, with 7 bases identical to TRBD1. V dropped 0 bases and J dropped 5; count of bases not matched to a gene: 4. CDR1 and CDR2 (germline): SGHNT, YENEEA. This CDR3 comprises 15 residues. CDR3 sequence reads: CASSLEAGGNNEQFF. The CDR3 DNA reads TGTGCCAGCAGCTTAGAGGCAGGGGGAAACAATGAGCAGTTCTTC.

This chain joins TRBV28 and TRBJ2-1, with TRBD2 as a possible D gene (6 bases). CDR1 and CDR2 from the germline V gene are MDHEN and SYDVKM. Trimming cost V 3 bases and J 4 bases, with 13 bases left between them. This CDR3 has 15 residues. This CDR3 is CASSLDGEVYNEQFF. The CDR3 DNA reads as TGTGCCAGCAGTTTGGACGGGGAGGTTTACAATGAGCAGTTCTTC.

This clone was recorded only once. The rearrangement joins TRBV28 to TRBJ2-7; 8 positions agree with TRBD1. Losses at the gene ends were 11 bases for V and 3 bases for J; bases not matched to a gene: 12. CDR3 length: 14 residues. CDR1 and CDR2 (germline): MDHEN, SYDVKM. CDR3 in DNA: TGTGCCGCCCAACTTCAGGGGGCCGGCTACGAGCAGTACTTC. Translated, it gives CAAQLQGAGYEQYF.

CDR3 coding DNA: TGTGCCAGCAGATGGACAGGGGGCACCGGGGAGCTGTTTTTT. Translating gives CASRWTGGTGELFF. This chain links TRBV6-5 with TRBJ2-2; TRBD1 matches at 10 bases. The CDR3 loop spans 14 amino acids. Germline V CDR1 and CDR2: MNHEY, SVGAGI. Trimming took 6 bases from V and 4 from J; bases not matched to a gene: 2.

This chain connects TRBV7-9 to TRBJ2-2, with no clear D. Germline values: CDR1 SEHNR, CDR2 FQNEAQ (reference sequence). The V end lost 5 bases, the J end lost 6 bases, and 10 bases lay between the germline ends. The CDR3 covers 13 residues. The CDR3 protein is CASSRAGAGELFF. The CDR3 nucleotides are TGTGCCAGCAGCCGAGCCGGCGCCGGGGAGCTGTTTTTT.

J is TRBJ1-2 and V is TRBV28, with D possibly TRBD1 on 6 matching bases. Germline V lookup: CDR1 MDHEN, CDR2 SYDVKM. This CDR3 contains 15 residues. CDR3 sequence reads: CLSTPMGAGSYGYTF. CDR3 DNA sequence: TGTCTAAGCACACCCATGGGGGCTGGTAGCTATGGCTACACCTTC.

The J gene is TRBJ2-7, the V gene TRBV5-1; 9 bases align to TRBD2. The CDR3 sequence is 15 residues long. Germline CDR1 reads SGHRS; CDR2 reads YFSETQ. The V segment lost 0 bases and the J segment 4 bases; nucleotides outside the gene matches: 5. The CDR3 here is CASSLELAGRYEQYF. The CDR3, as DNA: TGCGCCAGCAGCTTGGAGCTAGCGGGGAGATACGAGCAGTACTTC.

The gene calls are TRBV7-2 and TRBJ1-5; D is possibly TRBD1 (6 bases). The germline gives CDR1 SGHTA, CDR2 FQGNSA. Trimming stripped 5 bases from V and 4 bases from J, with 12 bases between. This CDR3 is 14 amino acids long. The CDR3 DNA sequence: TGTGCCAGCAGCACAGGGATAGCAAATCAGCCCCAGCATTTT. Amino acid sequence: CASSTGIANQPQHF.

The chain has TRBV5-4 and TRBJ2-2, with D perhaps matching TRBD1 (6 bases). Germline CDR1 SGHNT, CDR2 YYREEE (reference sequence). The CDR3 covers 15 residues. V lost 6 bases and J 0 bases, leaving 12 bases between the germline ends. CDR3 in amino acids: CASIMGTPNTGELFF. CDR3 DNA sequence: TGTGCCAGCATAATGGGGACACCGAACACCGGGGAGCTGTTTTTT.

The J gene is TRBJ2-3, the V gene TRBV5-4; 8 nucleotides agree with TRBD2. V shed 4 bases, J shed 6 bases, and the junction held 7 bases outside the gene matches. The CDR3 spans 14 residues. From germline, CDR1 is SGHNT and CDR2 YYREEE (reference sequence). The CDR3 sequence is CASSPDPSGDTQYF. DNA for the CDR3: TGTGCCAGCAGCCCGGACCCTAGCGGGGATACGCAGTATTTT.

The J gene is TRBJ2-5, the V gene TRBV25-1; D not resolved. Germline V gene sequence: CDR1 MGHDK, CDR2 SYGVNS. The CDR3 covers 15 residues. Between the trimmed V and J ends, which lost 3 bases and 2 bases, there was a span of 13 bases. The CDR3 DNA follows: TGTGCCAGCAGTGAGGTCCGGGTCCAACAAGAGACCCAGTACTTC. It yields the protein CASSEVRVQQETQYF.

Only one count was recorded for this clone. The rearrangement joins TRBV7-2 to TRBJ1-2; D ambiguous. The CDR3 is 13 amino acids. The V end lost 6 bases, the J end lost 4 bases, and 12 bases lay between the germline ends. Germline CDR1 SGHTA, CDR2 FQGNSA. The DNA of the CDR3 is TGTGCCAGCAGTTTTGGGAGTCCCTATGGCTACACCTTC. Translation: CASSFGSPYGYTF.

The chain employs TRBV20-1 and TRBJ2-1; 9 nucleotides line up with TRBD2. This CDR3 has 14 residues. Germline V lookup: CDR1 DFQATT, CDR2 SNEGSKA (reference sequence). V shed 3 bases and J 6 bases; nucleotides not matched to a gene: 6. In nucleotides, the CDR3 is TGCAGTGCTAGTCGCGGGAGGGCCGGCAATGAGCAGTTCTTC. This sequence encodes CSASRGRAGNEQFF.

J is TRBJ2-1 and V is TRBV11-1, with D perhaps TRBD2 (5 bases). The CDR3 contains 16 residues. Germline values: CDR1 SGHAT, CDR2 FQDESV (reference sequence). Trimming stripped 3 bases from V and 5 bases from J, with 17 bases between. The CDR3, as DNA: TGTGCCAGCAGCTTGAGGGTAGGGCAGATGGACAATGAGCAGTTCTTC. It is translated as CASSLRVGQMDNEQFF.

The chain combines TRBV6-2 or TRBV6-3 with TRBJ2-5, with D perhaps given as TRBD1 or TRBD2 (6 bases each). Germline CDR1 MNHEY, CDR2 SVGEGT. The V end lost 6 bases, the J end lost 0 bases, and 11 bases lay between the germline ends. The CDR3 runs 14 residues. CDR3 DNA sequence: TGTGCCAGCAGCTGGGGGGCGAACCAAGAGACCCAGTACTTC. Its protein product is CASSWGANQETQYF.

This rearrangement joins TRBV7-3 to TRBJ1-1; 7 nucleotides line up with TRBD1. CDR3 length equals 13 residues. V trimming: 5 bases; J trimming: 5 bases; junction bases outside the gene matches: 5. The germline V gene has CDR1 SGHTA and CDR2 FQGTGA. The CDR3: CASSLDRETEAFF. CDR3 sequence (DNA): TGTGCCAGCAGCCTCGACAGGGAAACTGAAGCTTTCTTT.

The rearrangement uses TRBV11-1 and TRBJ1-1, with D perhaps matching TRBD1 (5 bases). The CDR3 contains 14 residues. Trimming took 3 bases from V and 0 from J, leaving 8 bases between them. Germline lookup yields CDR1 SGHAT and CDR2 FQDESV (reference sequence). CDR3 sequence (DNA): TGTGCCAGCAGCTTGGGGCAGTTGAACACTGAAGCTTTCTTT. This sequence encodes CASSLGQLNTEAFF.

The chain uses TRBV5-6 and TRBJ2-7; 7 bases are a match to TRBD1. V lost 2 bases to trimming and J lost 5 bases; unmatched junction nucleotides: 4. Germline loops: CDR1 SGHDT, CDR2 YYEEEE. The CDR3 runs to 13 residues. The CDR3 loop is CASSLGGPNEQYF. The DNA of the CDR3 is TGTGCCAGCAGCTTAGGGGGCCCTAACGAGCAGTACTTC.

This clone was observed a single time. The rearrangement uses TRBV6-5 and TRBJ1-2; 10 nucleotides agree with TRBD1. Germline V gene sequence: CDR1 MNHEY, CDR2 SVGAGI. The CDR3 is made up of 14 amino acids. With V trimmed by 6 bases and J by 5 bases, 6 bases remained unmatched. The DNA of the CDR3 is TGTGCCAGCAGGACAGGGGGCTTATTATATGGCTACACCTTC. Protein sequence: CASRTGGLLYGYTF.

V gene TRBV6-4 combines with J gene TRBJ1-6; 9 bases match TRBD1. This CDR3 spans 18 amino acids. Losses at the gene ends were 4 bases for V and 5 bases for J; bases not matched to a gene: 12. Germline CDR1 MRHNA, CDR2 SNTAGT. The CDR3 is CASSGRTGDFTDNSPLHF. CDR3 coding DNA: TGTGCCAGCAGTGGGCGGACAGGGGACTTTACAGATAATTCACCCCTCCACTTT.